This note documents a single T cell receptor beta chain sequence. Antigen: not known. The CDR3 covers 15 residues. From germline, CDR1 is SGHDT and CDR2 YYEEEE. The V and J ends lost 0 bases and 5 bases, in that order; junction bases with no gene match: 7. TCRdb's copy holds only in-frame clones and misses some; the assay was immunoSEQ multiplex PCR. The sample holds some 27,000 clones, approximately 80% seen once. The record originates from a study of STAT3 mutations in large granular lymphocyte leukemia. Study-level points and caveats: In about 30% of the 18 patients, new TCR clonotypes emerged after therapy. Every T-cell large granular lymphocyte leukemia patient had at least one immunodominant TCR beta clonotype.

This receptor was taken from a woman between 50 and 59 years old with T-cell large granular lymphocyte leukemia. Some clones in this sample may be carry-over from other donors' samples. Source material: peripheral blood mononuclear cells. The chain recombines TRBV5-6 with TRBJ1-1; 7 nucleotides agree with TRBD1. DNA for the CDR3: TGTGCCAGCAGCTTGGTGGGGCAGGGGGTAACTGAAGCTTTCTTT. It translates to CASSLVGQGVTEAFF.